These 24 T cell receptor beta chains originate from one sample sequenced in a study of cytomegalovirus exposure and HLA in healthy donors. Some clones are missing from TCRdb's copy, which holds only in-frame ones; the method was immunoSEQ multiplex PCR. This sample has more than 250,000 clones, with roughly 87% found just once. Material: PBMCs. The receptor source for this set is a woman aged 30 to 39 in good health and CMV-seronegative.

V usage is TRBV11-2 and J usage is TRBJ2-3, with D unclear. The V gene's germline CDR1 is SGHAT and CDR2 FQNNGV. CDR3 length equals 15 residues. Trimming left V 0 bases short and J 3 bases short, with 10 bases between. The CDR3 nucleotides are TGTGCCAGCAGCTTAGAAGGCGCAGCAACAGATACGCAGTATTTT. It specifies CASSLEGAATDTQYF.

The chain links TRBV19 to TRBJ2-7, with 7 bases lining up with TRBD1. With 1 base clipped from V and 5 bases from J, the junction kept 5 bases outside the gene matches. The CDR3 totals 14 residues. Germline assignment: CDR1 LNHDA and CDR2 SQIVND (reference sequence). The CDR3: CASSIGQGAHEQYF. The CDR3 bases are TGTGCCAGTAGTATAGGACAGGGCGCCCACGAGCAGTACTTC.

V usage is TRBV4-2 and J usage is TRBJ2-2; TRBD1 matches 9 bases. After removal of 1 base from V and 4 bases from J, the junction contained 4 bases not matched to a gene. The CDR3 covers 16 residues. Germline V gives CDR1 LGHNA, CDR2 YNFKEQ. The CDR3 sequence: CASSQALTGGTGELFF. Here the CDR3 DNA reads TGTGCCAGCAGCCAAGCTTTGACAGGGGGCACCGGGGAGCTGTTTTTT.

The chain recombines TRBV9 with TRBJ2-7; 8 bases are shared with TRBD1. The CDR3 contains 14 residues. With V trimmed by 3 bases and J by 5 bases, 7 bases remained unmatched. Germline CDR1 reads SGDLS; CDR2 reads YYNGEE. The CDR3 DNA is TGTGCCAGCAGCGCGACAGGGGTTTTAGACGAGCAGTACTTC. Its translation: CASSATGVLDEQYF.

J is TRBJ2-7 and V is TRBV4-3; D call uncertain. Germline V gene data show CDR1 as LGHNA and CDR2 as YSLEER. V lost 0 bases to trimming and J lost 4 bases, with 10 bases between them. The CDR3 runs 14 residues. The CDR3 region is CASSQEYFSYEQYF. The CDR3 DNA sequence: TGCGCCAGCAGCCAAGAATACTTTAGTTACGAGCAGTACTTC.

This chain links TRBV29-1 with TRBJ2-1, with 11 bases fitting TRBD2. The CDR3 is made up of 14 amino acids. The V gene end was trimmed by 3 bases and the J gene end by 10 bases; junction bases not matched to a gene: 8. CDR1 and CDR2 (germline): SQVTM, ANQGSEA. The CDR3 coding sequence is TGCAGCGTTGATTCTAGCGGGAGGCTTGGAGAGCAGTTCTTC. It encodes CSVDSSGRLGEQFF.

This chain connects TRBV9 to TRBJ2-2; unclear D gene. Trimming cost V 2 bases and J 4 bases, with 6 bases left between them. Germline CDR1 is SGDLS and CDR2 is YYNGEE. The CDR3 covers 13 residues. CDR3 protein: CASSVISTGELFF. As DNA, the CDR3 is TGTGCCAGCAGCGTGATAAGCACCGGGGAGCTGTTTTTT.

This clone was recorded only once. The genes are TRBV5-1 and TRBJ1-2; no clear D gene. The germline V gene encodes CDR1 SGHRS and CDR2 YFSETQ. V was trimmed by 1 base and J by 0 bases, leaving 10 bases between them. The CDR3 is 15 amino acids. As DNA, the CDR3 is TGCGCCAGCAGCTTGTACGCTGATCCTAACTATGGCTACACCTTC. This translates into CASSLYADPNYGYTF.

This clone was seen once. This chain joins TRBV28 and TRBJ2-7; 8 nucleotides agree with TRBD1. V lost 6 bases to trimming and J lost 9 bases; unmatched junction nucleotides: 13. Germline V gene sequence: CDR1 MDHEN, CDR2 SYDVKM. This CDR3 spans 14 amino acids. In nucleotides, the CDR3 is TGTGCCAGCAGCCTAACAGGGGGTCTACGAGGGCAGTACTTC. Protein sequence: CASSLTGGLRGQYF.

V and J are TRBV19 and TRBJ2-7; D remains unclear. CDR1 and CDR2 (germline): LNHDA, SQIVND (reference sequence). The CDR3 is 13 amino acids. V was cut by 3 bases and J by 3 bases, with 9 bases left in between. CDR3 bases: TGTGCCAGTAGTATTACCCCAGACTACGAGCAGTACTTC. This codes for CASSITPDYEQYF.

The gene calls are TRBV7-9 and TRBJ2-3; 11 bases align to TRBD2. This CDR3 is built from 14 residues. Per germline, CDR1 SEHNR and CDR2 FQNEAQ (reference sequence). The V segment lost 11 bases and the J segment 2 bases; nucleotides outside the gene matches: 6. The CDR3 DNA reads TGTGCCTCTAGCGGGAGGCCATACACAGATACGCAGTATTTT. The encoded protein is CASSGRPYTDTQYF. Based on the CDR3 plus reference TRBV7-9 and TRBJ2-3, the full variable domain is DTGVSQNPRHKITKRGQNVTFRCDPISEHNRLYWYRQTLGQGPEFLTYFQNEAQLEKSRLLSDRFSAERPKGSFSTLEIQRTEQGDSAMYLCASSGRPYTDTQYFGPGTRLTVL.

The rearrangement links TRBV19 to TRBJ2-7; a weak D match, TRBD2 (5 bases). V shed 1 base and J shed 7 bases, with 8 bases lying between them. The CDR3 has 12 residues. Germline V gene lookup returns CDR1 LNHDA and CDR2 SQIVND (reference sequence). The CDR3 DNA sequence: TGTGCCAGTAGTATAGGCCGAGGGGAGCAGTACTTC. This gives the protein CASSIGRGEQYF.

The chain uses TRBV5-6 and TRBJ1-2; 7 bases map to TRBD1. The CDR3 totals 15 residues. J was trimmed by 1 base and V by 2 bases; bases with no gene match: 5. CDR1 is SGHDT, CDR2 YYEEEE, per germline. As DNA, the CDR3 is TGTGCCAGCAGCTTCGGGGACAGCCGTAACTATGGCTACACCTTC. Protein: CASSFGDSRNYGYTF. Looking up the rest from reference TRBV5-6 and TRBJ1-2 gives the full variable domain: DAGVTQSPTHLIKTRGQQVTLRCSPKSGHDTVSWYQQALGQGPQFIFQYYEEEERQRGNFPDRFSGHQFPNYSSELNVNALLLGDSALYLCASSFGDSRNYGYTFGSGTRLTVV.

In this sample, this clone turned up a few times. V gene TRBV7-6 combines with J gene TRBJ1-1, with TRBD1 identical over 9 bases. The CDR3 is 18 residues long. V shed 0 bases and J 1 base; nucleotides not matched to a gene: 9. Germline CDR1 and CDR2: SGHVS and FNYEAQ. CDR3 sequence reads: CASSLAVRSTGGNTEAFF. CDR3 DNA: TGTGCCAGCAGCTTAGCGGTTCGCTCGACAGGGGGGAACACTGAAGCTTTCTTT.

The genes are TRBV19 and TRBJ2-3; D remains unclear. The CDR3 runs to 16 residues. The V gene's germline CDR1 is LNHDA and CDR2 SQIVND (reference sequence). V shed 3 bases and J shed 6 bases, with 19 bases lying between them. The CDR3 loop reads CASSMGIRTSKDTQYF. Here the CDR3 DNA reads TGTGCCAGTAGTATGGGAATCCGAACAAGCAAGGATACGCAGTATTTT.

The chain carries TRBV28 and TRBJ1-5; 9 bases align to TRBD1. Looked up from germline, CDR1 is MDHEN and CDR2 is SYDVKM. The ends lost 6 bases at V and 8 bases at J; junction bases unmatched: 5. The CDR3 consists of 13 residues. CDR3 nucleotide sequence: TGTGCCAGCAGGGGGGACAGGGTAAAGCCCCAGCATTTT. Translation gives CASRGDRVKPQHF.

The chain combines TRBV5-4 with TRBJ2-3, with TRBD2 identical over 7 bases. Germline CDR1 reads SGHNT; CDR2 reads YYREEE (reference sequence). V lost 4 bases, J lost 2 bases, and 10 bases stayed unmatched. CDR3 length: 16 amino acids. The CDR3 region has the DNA TGTGCCAGCAGCCCGGGCGGAGGGACTACCACAGATACGCAGTATTTT. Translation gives CASSPGGGTTTDTQYF.

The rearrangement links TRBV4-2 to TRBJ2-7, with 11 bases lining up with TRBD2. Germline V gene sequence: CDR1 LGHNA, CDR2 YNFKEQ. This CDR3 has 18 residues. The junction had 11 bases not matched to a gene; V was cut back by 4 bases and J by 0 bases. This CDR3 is CASSPYGTTSGISYEQYF. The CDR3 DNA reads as TGTGCCAGCAGCCCCTACGGGACGACTAGCGGGATCTCCTACGAGCAGTACTTC.

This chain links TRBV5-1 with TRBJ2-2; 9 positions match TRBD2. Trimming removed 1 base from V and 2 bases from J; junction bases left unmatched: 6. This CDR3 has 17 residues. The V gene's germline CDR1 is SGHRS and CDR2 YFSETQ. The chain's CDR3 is CASSLTASGANTGELFF. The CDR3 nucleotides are TGCGCCAGCAGCTTGACGGCTAGCGGGGCAAACACCGGGGAGCTGTTTTTT.

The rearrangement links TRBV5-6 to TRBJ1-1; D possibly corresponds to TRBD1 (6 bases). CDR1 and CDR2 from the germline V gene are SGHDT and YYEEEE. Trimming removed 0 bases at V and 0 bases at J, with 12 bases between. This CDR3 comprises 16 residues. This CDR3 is CASSLAGGPMNTEAFF. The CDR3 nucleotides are TGTGCCAGCAGCTTGGCCGGGGGGCCCATGAACACTGAAGCTTTCTTT.

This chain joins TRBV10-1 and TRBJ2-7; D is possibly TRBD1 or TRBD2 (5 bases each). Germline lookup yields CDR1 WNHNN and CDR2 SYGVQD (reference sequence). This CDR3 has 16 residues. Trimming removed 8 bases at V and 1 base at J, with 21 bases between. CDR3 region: CASRSTGRTKSYEQYF. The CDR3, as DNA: TGCGCCAGCCGATCCACGGGGCGCACCAAGTCCTACGAGCAGTACTTC.

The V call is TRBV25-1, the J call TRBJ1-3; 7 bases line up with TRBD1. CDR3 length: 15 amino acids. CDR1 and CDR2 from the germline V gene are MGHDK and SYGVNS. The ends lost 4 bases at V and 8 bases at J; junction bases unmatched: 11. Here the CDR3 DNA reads TGTGCCAGCAGTGGACGACAGGGTTATGGGGACACCATATATTTT. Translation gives CASSGRQGYGDTIYF.

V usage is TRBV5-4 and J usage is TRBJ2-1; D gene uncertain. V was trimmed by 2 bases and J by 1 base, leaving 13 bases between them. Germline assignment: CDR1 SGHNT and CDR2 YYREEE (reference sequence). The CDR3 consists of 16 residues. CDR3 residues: CASSLVGMGSYNEQFF. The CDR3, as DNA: TGTGCCAGCAGCTTAGTTGGGATGGGGTCCTACAATGAGCAGTTCTTC.

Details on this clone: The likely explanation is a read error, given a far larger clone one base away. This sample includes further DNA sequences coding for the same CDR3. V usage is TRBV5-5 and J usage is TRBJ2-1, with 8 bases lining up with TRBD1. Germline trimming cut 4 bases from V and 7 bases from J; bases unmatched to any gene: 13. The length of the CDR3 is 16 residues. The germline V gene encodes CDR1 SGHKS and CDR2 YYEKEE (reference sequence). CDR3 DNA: TGTGCCAGCAGCCAAGACTCTGGGACAGGAAGTAATGAGCAGTTCTTC. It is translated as CASSQDSGTGSNEQFF.